These 15 T cell receptor beta chains originate from one sample sequenced in a study of regulatory T cells in long-lasting Graves disease. As to time point: newly diagnosed GD, antithyroid drugs for less than 3 months. TCR sequences were obtained from RNA taken from PBMCs. iRepertoire HTBI primers and Arm-PCR of CDR3 regions built TCR beta libraries. TCRdb fed the multiplex PCR reads into MiXCR, producing one record per CDR3 protein. The data contain about 420,000 distinct CDR3 sequences, 16% of them seen just once; the ten biggest clones take up 23%. Another study also made use of these data, one on T cells in Graves' hyperthyroidism and ophthalmopathy.

The source material was peripheral blood mononuclear cells (PBMCs), sampled at new diagnosis, from a patient treated with antithyroid drugs. The source of these receptors is a woman between 18 and 29 years old with Graves disease.

This clonotype has at least ten counts. The chain couples TRBV28 to TRBJ2-2; TRBD1 matches 7 bases. This CDR3 has 15 amino acids. V dropped 5 bases and J dropped 4; count of bases not matched to a gene: 7. Per the germline V gene, CDR1 is MDHEN and CDR2 is SYDVKM. CDR3 amino acids: CASSTGQTSTGELFF. The DNA for the CDR3 is TGTGCCAGCAGTACGGGACAGACCAGCACCGGGGAGCTGTTTTTT.

This clonotype was detected a few times. This chain's CDR3 is CASSYSILGQGRYEQYF. The DNA for the CDR3 is TGTGCCAGCAGTTACTCCATCCTGGGACAGGGGAGGTACGAGCAGTACTTC. The chain recombines TRBV6-9 with TRBJ2-7; 10 bases are shared with TRBD1. V lost 3 bases to trimming and J lost 4 bases; unmatched junction nucleotides: 12. CDR3 length: 17 amino acids. Germline V gene lookup returns CDR1 MNHGY and CDR2 SVAAGI.

The sample holds a few counts of this clonotype. The chain combines TRBV9 with TRBJ2-7; either TRBD1 or TRBD2 may fit D (5 bases each). Germline V gene data show CDR1 as SGDLS and CDR2 as YYNGEE. V lost 3 bases, J lost 3 bases, and 16 bases lay in between. The CDR3 length is 15 residues. The CDR3 loop reads CASSGRDAEYYEQYF. As DNA, the CDR3 is TGTGCCAGCAGCGGCCGGGACGCCGAATACTACGAGCAGTACTTC.

At least ten counts were recorded for this clonotype. The chain combines TRBV12-5 with TRBJ2-3; TRBD2 matches at 7 bases. This CDR3 is built from 16 residues. Germline-derived CDR1 and CDR2 are LGHNT and FRNRAP. With 3 bases clipped from V and 5 bases from J, the junction kept 11 bases outside the gene matches. CDR3 coding DNA: TGTGCTAGTGGTTTTTTTCTCGGGAGGATTGGAGATACGCAGTATTTT. It is translated as CASGFFLGRIGDTQYF.

This chain uses TRBV3-1 with TRBJ1-3; unclear D gene. The length of the CDR3 is 14 residues. Trimming removed 5 bases at V and 3 bases at J, with 11 bases between. Germline assignment: CDR1 LGHDT and CDR2 YNNKEL (reference sequence). CDR3: CASSIGRLGNTIYF. The CDR3, as DNA: TGTGCCAGCAGCATTGGACGGCTTGGAAACACCATATATTTT.

For this clonotype: A much bigger clone sits one base away, suggesting this may be a read error. This is likely a read error, given that the CDR3 carries no conserved phenylalanine or tryptophan at its end. This sequence joins TRBV7-2 and TRBJ1-1; D call uncertain. Trimming stripped 3 bases from V and 2 bases from J, with 13 bases between. The CDR3 has 15 residues. Germline CDR1 reads SGHTA; CDR2 reads FQGNSA. The CDR3 protein is CASSFFRGANTEAFL. The CDR3 DNA reads as TGTGCCAGCAGCTTCTTCCGGGGAGCTAACACTGAAGCTTTCTTG.

The chain is built from TRBV28 and TRBJ2-3; 8 bases map to TRBD2. There are 16 residues in the CDR3. Germline V lookup: CDR1 MDHEN, CDR2 SYDVKM. Germline trimming cut 6 bases from V and 0 bases from J; bases unmatched to any gene: 8. The chain's CDR3 is CASRASGPPSTDTQYF. The CDR3 coding sequence is TGTGCCAGCAGGGCTAGCGGGCCACCTAGCACAGATACGCAGTATTTT.

This clonotype was counted between two and nine times. The chain couples TRBV7-9 to TRBJ2-5; 11 bases are a match to TRBD1. Per the germline V gene, CDR1 is SEHNR and CDR2 is FQNEAQ (reference sequence). This CDR3 has 14 amino acids. Unmatched junction bases numbered 6, after V lost 7 bases and J lost 5 bases. The CDR3 sequence is CASTGDRGLETQYF. CDR3 bases: TGTGCCAGCACGGGGGACAGGGGGTTGGAGACCCAGTACTTC.

The V gene is TRBV5-6, the J gene TRBJ1-1, with TRBD1 as a possible D gene (6 bases). Trimming stripped 2 bases from V and 6 bases from J, with 14 bases between. There are 14 residues in the CDR3. Germline V gene lookup returns CDR1 SGHDT and CDR2 YYEEEE. CDR3 sequence reads: CASSFLGALAEAFF. As DNA, the CDR3 is TGTGCCAGCAGCTTCCTGGGGGCGCTCGCTGAAGCTTTCTTT.

In its sample, this clonotype was seen many times. The chain employs TRBV6-1 and TRBJ1-1; D might be TRBD1 (6 bases). From germline, CDR1 is MNHNS and CDR2 SASEGT. Trimming stripped 6 bases from V and 3 bases from J, with 17 bases between. CDR3 size: 15 residues. This CDR3 is CASRTNREGDTEAFF. The DNA of the CDR3 is TGTGCCAGCAGGACAAACAGGGAAGGCGACACTGAAGCTTTCTTT.

The chain uses TRBV11-2 and TRBJ2-5, with 13 bases identical to TRBD2. The V and J ends lost 3 bases and 4 bases, in that order; junction bases with no gene match: 5. Germline loops: CDR1 SGHAT, CDR2 FQNNGV. CDR3 length: 16 residues. As DNA, the CDR3 is TGTGCCAGCAGCTTTTCCCGACTAGCGGGAGGAGAGACCCAGTACTTC. Translated: CASSFSRLAGGETQYF.

Notes on this clonotype: A far larger clone is just one base off, so this is likely a read error. The V call is TRBV12-3 or TRBV12-4, the J call TRBJ2-5; 11 nucleotides match TRBD2. V shed 6 bases, J shed 11 bases, and the junction held 17 bases outside the gene matches. This CDR3 contains 16 residues. This CDR3 is CASSRTSGPNYNEQYF. Here the CDR3 DNA reads TGTGCCAGCAGCAGGACTAGCGGGCCAAACTACAATGAGCAGTACTTC.

This clonotype was recorded many times. The V gene is TRBV5-5, the J gene TRBJ1-1, with D perhaps TRBD1 (5 bases). This CDR3 has 12 amino acids. V lost 4 bases to trimming and J lost 8 bases, with 12 bases between them. Per the germline V gene, CDR1 is SGHKS and CDR2 is YYEKEE (reference sequence). The chain's CDR3 is CASSTGTAEAFF. CDR3 nucleotides: TGTGCCAGCAGCACCGGGACGGCGGAAGCTTTCTTT.

This clonotype was seen only a few times. CDR3 sequence: CASSLDLRGKQFF. The CDR3, as DNA: TGTGCCAGCAGTTTAGATTTGCGGGGCAAGCAGTTCTTC. The rearrangement links TRBV28 to TRBJ2-1; possible D gene TRBD2, 6 bases. Germline loops: CDR1 MDHEN, CDR2 SYDVKM. The CDR3 extends over 13 amino acids. The V end was cut by 2 bases, the J end by 11 bases, with 13 bases between.

Concerning this clonotype itself: A much bigger clone sits one base away, suggesting this may be a read error. The chain couples TRBV11-1 to TRBJ2-4; possibly TRBD1 or TRBD2 for D (5 bases each). Germline lookup yields CDR1 SGHAT and CDR2 FQDESV (reference sequence). The CDR3 consists of 13 residues. The CDR3 reads CAGSLLGEGIQYF. The CDR3, as DNA: TGTGCCGGCAGCTTACTAGGGGAAGGCATTCAGTACTTC.